A single sample is the source of the 3 T cell receptor delta chains below, sequenced in a study of gamma-delta T cells after stem cell transplantation. TCRdb reanalysed the RT-PCR reads with CATT. The data hold 2,000 to 3,000 delta-chain clones, with around 2.7% observed a single time. Source material: gamma-delta T cells. Receptors were obtained from a human donor. It is not recorded whose cells these are; they may come from a transplant donor.

This clone was recorded many times. TCRdb lists the protein of a much larger clone for this DNA, which differs at residue 14, so this is likely a read error; the protein given here is translated from the DNA itself. The V and J genes are TRDV2 and TRDJ1; TRDD3 matches 12 bases. Germline V gives CDR1 GEAIGNYY, CDR2 EKD. The CDR3 consists of 16 residues. The CDR3 loop is CACDTLLGDTSDKPIF. The CDR3 region has the DNA TGTGCCTGTGACACTCTACTGGGGGATACTTCCGATAAACCCATCTTT.

This clone was seen more than once but under ten times. Translating this DNA gives a protein that differs at residue 9 from the TCRdb one, which belongs to a much larger clone; a read error is likely, and the protein shown is this translation. The genes are TRDV2 and TRDJ1, with D possibly matching TRDD3 (5 bases). V was trimmed by 0 bases and J by 0 bases, leaving 10 bases between them. This CDR3 comprises 15 residues. Germline V gene data show CDR1 as GEAIGNYY and CDR2 as EKD. The CDR3 coding sequence is TGTGCCTGTGACACCGCTGGGCCGCACACCGATAAACTCATCTTT. Translated, it gives CACDTAGPHTDKLIF.

Turning to this clone: A read error is possible here, since a much larger clone lies one base away. In the same sample, other DNA sequences code for this CDR3. The V gene is TRDV2, the J gene TRDJ3, with TRDD3 matching over 7 bases. The CDR3 runs 20 residues. Germline CDR1 reads GEAIGNYY; CDR2 reads EKD. The CDR3 DNA is TGTGCTTGTGACACCGCGGCGGGGGGGATCCCCTCCTGGGACACCCGACAGATGTTTTTC. Its translation: CACDTAAGGIPSWDTRQMFF.